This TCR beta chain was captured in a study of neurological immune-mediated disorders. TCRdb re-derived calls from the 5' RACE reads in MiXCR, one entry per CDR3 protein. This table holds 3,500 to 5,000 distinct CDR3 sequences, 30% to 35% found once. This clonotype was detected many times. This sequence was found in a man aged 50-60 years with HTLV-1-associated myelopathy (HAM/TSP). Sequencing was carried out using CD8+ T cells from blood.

The CDR3, as DNA: TGCAGTGCTAGAGATCCGGGACAGGGGAGCACCGGGGAGCTGTTTTTT. It specifies CSARDPGQGSTGELFF. The chain has TRBV20-1 and TRBJ2-2; TRBD1 matches 10 bases. CDR1 and CDR2 from the germline V gene are DFQATT and SNEGSKA (reference sequence). The CDR3 sequence is 16 residues long. V shed 0 bases, J shed 4 bases, and the junction held 5 bases outside the gene matches.